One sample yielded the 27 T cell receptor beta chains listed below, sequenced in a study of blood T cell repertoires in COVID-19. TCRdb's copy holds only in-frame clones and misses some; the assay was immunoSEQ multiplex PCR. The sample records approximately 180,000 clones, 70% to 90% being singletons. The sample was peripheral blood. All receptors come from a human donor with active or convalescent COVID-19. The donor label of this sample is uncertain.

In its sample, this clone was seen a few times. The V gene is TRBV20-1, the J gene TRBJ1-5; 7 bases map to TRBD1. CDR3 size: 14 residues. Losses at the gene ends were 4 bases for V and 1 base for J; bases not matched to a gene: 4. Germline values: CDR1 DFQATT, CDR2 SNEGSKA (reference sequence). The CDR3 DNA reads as TGCAGTGCTACTGACAGGGCAAGCAATCAGCCCCAGCATTTT. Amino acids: CSATDRASNQPQHF.

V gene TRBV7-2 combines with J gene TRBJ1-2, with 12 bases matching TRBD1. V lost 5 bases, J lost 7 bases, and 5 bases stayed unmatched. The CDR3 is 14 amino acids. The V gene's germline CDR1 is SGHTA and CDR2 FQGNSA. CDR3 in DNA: TGTGCCAGCAGCGAGGCGGGACAGGGGGCTGGCTACACCTTC. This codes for CASSEAGQGAGYTF. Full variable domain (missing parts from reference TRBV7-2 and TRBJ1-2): GAGVSQSPSNKVTEKGKDVELRCDPISGHTALYWYRQSLGQGLEFLIYFQGNSAPDKSGLPSDRFSAERTGGSVSTLTIQRTQQEDSAVYLCASSEAGQGAGYTFGSGTRLTVV.

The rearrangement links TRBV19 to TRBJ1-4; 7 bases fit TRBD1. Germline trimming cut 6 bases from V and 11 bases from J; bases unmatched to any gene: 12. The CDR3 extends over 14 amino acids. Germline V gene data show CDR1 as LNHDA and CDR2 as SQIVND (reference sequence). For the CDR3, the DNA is TGTGCCAGTAGAAAAACAGGGGATAGAAAGAAACTGTTTTTT. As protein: CASRKTGDRKKLFF. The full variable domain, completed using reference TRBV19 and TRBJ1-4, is DGGITQSPKYLFRKEGQNVTLSCEQNLNHDAMYWYRQDPGQGLRLIYYSQIVNDFQKGDIAEGYSVSREKKESFPLTVTSAQKNPTAFYLCASRKTGDRKKLFFGSGTQLSVL.

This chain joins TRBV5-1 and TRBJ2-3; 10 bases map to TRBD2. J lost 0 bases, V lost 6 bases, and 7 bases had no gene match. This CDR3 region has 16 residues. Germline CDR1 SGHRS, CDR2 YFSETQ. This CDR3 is CASNSGGLSSTDTQYF. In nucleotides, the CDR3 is TGCGCCAGCAATAGCGGGGGGCTCTCTAGCACAGATACGCAGTATTTT.

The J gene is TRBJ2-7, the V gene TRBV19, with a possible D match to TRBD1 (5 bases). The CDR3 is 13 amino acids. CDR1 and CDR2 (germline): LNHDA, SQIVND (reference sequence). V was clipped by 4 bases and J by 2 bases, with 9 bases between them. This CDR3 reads CASSSRATYEQYF. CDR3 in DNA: TGTGCCAGTAGTAGCAGGGCCACCTACGAGCAGTACTTC.

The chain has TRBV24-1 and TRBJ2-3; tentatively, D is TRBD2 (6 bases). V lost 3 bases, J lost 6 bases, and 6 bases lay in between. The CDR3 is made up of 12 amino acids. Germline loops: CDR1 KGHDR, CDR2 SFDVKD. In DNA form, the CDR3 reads TGTGCCACCAGTGATGGGGGGGATACGCAGTATTTT. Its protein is CATSDGGDTQYF.

The CDR3 DNA follows: TGTGCCAGTAGTATCAAGGGCAGGGGAGCTGGAAACACCATATATTTT. Translating it yields CASSIKGRGAGNTIYF. V and J are TRBV19 and TRBJ1-3; maybe TRBD1 (6 bases). The CDR3 totals 16 residues. CDR1 LNHDA and CDR2 SQIVND come from the germline V gene (reference sequence). Trimming shortened V by 3 bases and J by 2 bases, and 14 bases separated the two germline ends.

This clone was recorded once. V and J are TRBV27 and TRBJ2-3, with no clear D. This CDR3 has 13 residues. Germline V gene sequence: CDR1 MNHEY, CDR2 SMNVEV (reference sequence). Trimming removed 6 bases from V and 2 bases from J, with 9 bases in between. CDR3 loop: CASSHRNTDTQYF. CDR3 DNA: TGTGCCAGCAGCCATAGAAACACAGATACGCAGTATTTT.

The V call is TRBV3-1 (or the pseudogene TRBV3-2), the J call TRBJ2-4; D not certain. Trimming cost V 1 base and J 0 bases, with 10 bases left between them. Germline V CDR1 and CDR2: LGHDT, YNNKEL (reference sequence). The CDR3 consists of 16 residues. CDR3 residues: CASSQVRTGAKNIQYF. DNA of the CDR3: TGTGCCAGCAGCCAAGTTCGAACGGGAGCCAAAAACATTCAGTACTTC.

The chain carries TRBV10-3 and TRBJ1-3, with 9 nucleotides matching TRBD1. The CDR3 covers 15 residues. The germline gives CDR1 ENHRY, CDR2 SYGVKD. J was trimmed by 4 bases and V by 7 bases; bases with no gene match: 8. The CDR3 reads CAIKYGTGPGNTIYF. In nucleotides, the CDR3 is TGTGCCATCAAGTATGGGACAGGGCCAGGAAACACCATATATTTT.

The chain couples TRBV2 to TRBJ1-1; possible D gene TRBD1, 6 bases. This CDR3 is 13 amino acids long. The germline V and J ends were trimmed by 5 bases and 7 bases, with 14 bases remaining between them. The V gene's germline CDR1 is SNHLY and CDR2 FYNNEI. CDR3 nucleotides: TGTGCCAGCAGTCCCAGGGGCGCTGGTGAAGCTTTCTTT. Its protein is CASSPRGAGEAFF.

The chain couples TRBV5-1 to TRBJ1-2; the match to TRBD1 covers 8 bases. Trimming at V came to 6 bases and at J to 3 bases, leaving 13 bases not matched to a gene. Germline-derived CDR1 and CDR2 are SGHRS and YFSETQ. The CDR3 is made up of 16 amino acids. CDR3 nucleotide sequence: TGCGCCAGCAATTCAGGTGCAGGGGGCATTGACTATGGCTACACCTTC. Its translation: CASNSGAGGIDYGYTF.

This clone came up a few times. The CDR3 region is CASSPVGGHEQYF. The CDR3 DNA follows: TGTGCCAGCAGTCCCGTGGGGGGGCACGAGCAGTACTTC. The chain employs TRBV2 and TRBJ2-7; possible D gene TRBD2, 7 bases. The CDR3 has 13 residues. Trimming stripped 5 bases from V and 5 bases from J, with 13 bases between. The germline gives CDR1 SNHLY, CDR2 FYNNEI.

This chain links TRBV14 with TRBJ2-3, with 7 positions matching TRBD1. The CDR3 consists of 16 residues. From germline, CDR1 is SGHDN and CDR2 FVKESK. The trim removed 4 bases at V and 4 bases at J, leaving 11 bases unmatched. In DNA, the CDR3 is TGTGCCAGCAGCCCCCAACAGATAGGGGGCCCAGATACGCAGTATTTT. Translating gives CASSPQQIGGPDTQYF.

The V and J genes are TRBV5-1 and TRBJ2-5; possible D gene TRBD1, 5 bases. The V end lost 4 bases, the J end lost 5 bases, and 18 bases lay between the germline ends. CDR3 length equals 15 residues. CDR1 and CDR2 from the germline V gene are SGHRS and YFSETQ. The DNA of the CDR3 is TGCGCCAGCAGCCCTAGTTTAGGGGCGTGGGAGACCCAGTACTTC. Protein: CASSPSLGAWETQYF.

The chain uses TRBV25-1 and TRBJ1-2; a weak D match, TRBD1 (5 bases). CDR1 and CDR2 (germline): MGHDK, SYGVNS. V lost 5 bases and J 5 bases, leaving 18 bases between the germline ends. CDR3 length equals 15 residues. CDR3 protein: CASSPMRDRNYGYTF. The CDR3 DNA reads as TGTGCCAGCAGTCCGATGCGGGACCGAAATTATGGCTACACCTTC.

The CDR3 nucleotides are TGTGCCAGCAGCTCCTTACCAAGCGGGGATAGCACAGATACGCAGTATTTT. This encodes CASSSLPSGDSTDTQYF. The chain links TRBV11-2 to TRBJ2-3; 7 bases map to TRBD2. The CDR3 totals 17 residues. V was clipped by 4 bases and J by 0 bases; unmatched bases: 10. In germline, CDR1 is SGHAT, CDR2 FQNNGV.

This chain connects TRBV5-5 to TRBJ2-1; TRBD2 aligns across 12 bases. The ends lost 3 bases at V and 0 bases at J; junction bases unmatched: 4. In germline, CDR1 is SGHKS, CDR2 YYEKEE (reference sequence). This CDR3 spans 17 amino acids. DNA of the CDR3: TGTGCCAGCAGCTCCGGACTAGCGGGATTCTCCTACAATGAGCAGTTCTTC. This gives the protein CASSSGLAGFSYNEQFF.

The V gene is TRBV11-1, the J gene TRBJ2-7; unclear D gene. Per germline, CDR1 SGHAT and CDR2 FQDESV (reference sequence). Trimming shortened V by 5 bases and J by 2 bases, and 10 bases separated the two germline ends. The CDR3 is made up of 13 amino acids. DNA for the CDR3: TGTGCCAGCAGCCCCCCTGGAGCCTACGAGCAGTACTTC. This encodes CASSPPGAYEQYF.

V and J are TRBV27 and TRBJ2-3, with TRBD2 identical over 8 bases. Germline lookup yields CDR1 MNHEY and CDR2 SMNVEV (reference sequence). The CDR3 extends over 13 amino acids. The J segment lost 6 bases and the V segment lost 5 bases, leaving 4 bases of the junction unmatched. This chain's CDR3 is CASSKTSADTQYF. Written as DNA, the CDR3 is TGTGCCAGCAGTAAGACTAGCGCCGATACGCAGTATTTT.

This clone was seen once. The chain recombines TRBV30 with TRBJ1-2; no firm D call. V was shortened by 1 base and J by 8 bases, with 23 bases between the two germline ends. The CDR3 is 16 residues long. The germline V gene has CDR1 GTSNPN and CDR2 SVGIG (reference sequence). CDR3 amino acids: CAWSGSWNLSPRGYTF. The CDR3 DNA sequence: TGTGCCTGGAGTGGGAGTTGGAATTTGAGTCCCCGGGGCTACACCTTC. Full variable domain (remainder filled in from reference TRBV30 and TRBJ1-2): SQTIHQWPATLVQPVGSPLSLECTVEGTSNPNLYWYRQAAGRGLQLLFYSVGIGQISSEVPQNLSASRPQDRQFILSSKKLLLSDSGFYLCAWSGSWNLSPRGYTFGSGTRLTVV.

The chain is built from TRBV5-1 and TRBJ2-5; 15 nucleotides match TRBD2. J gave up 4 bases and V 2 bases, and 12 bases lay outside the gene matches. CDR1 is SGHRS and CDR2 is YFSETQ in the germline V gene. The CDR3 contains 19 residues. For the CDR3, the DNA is TGCGCCAGCAGCTTAGCAGGACTAGCGGGGGGGCCCTCGGGAGAGACCCAGTACTTC. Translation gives CASSLAGLAGGPSGETQYF.

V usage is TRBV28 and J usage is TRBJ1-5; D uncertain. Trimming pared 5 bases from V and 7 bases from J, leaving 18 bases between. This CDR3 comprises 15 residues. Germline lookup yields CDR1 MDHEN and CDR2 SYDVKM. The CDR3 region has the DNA TGTGCCAGCAGTACCCGGGAGGGCCGGGCGCAGCCCCAGCATTTT. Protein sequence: CASSTREGRAQPQHF.

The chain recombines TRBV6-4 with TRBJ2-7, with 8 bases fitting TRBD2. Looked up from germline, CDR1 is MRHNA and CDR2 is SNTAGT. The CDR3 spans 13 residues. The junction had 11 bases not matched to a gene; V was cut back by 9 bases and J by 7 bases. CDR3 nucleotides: TGTGCCAGAGAAGCGGGAGATAAGGGGGAGCAGTACTTC. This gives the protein CAREAGDKGEQYF.

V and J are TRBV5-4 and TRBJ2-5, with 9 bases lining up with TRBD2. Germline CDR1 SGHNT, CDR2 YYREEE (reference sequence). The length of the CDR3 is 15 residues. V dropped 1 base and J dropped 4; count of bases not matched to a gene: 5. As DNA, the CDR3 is TGTGCCAGCAGCTTGAGGCTAGCGGGGTCAGAGACCCAGTACTTC. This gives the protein CASSLRLAGSETQYF.

The CDR3 DNA reads TGTGCCAGCAGTTCCGCGACAGGTGCAACTAATGAAAAACTGTTTTTT. This gives the protein CASSSATGATNEKLFF. The rearrangement links TRBV28 to TRBJ1-4, with a weak D call TRBD1 (6 bases). From germline, CDR1 is MDHEN and CDR2 SYDVKM. The V end lost 4 bases, the J end lost 0 bases, and 12 bases lay between the germline ends. The CDR3 contains 16 residues.

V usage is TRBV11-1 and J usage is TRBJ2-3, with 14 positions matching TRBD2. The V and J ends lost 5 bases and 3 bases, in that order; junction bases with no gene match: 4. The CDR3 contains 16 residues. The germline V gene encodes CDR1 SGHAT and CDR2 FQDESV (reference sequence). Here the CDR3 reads CASSVRLAGGTDTQYF. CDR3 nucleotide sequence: TGTGCCAGCAGCGTTAGACTAGCGGGGGGGACAGATACGCAGTATTTT.